The sequence of this TCR beta chain was determined in a study of T cells in Graves' hyperthyroidism and ophthalmopathy. Study outcomes and limitations: Blood also held most thyroid clonotypes expanded beyond 0.001.

The source material, RNA transcripts, was used to amplify TCR beta CDR3 regions. Researchers ran a first-round RT-PCR on the TCR CDR3 using the HTBI primer set. From the multiplex PCR reads, TCRdb called clonotypes with MiXCR, one entry per CDR3 protein. The sample shows about 110,000 distinct CDR3 sequences, roughly 15% of them seen only once. This clonotype was detected many times. Its cognate antigen is unknown. Germline V CDR1 and CDR2: SGHRS, YFSETQ. The CDR3 covers 14 residues. Trimming stripped 4 bases from V and 0 bases from J, with 8 bases between. The receptor's source is a woman aged 50 to 60 with Graves' hyperthyroidism. The V gene is TRBV5-1, the J gene TRBJ2-1; D unresolved. What was sequenced was blood. The CDR3 reads CASSPASSYNEQFF. The CDR3 region has the DNA TGCGCCAGCAGCCCCGCCAGCTCCTACAATGAGCAGTTCTTC.